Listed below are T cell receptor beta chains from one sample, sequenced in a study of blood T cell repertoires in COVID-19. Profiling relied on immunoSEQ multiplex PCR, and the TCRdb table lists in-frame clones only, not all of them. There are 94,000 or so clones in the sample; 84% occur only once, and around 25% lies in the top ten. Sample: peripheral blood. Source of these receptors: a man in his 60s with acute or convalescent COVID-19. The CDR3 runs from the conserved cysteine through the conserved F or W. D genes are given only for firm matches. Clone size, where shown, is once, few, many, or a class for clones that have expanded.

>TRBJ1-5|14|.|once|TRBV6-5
TGTGCCAGCAGCCGAGGGGGGGGAGGTCAGCCCCAGCATTTT
CASSRGGGGQPQHF
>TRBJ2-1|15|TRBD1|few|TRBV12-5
TGTGCTAGTGGTCCCTCAGGGGGCCTTTACAATGAGCAGTTCTTC
CASGPSGGLYNEQFF
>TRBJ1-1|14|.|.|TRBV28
TGTGCCAGCAGTTTCTCGGGAGGAAACACTGAAGCTTTCTTT
CASSFSGGNTEAFF
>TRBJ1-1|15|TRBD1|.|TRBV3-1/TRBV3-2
TGTGCCAGCAGCCCCTCCGACAGGGTGAGGTCTGAAGCTTTCTTT
CASSPSDRVRSEAFF
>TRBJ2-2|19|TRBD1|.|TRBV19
TGTGCCAGTTCAAAGTCGAGACAGGGGGCAATTGAGAAATCCGGGGAGCTGTTTTTT
CASSKSRQGAIEKSGELFF
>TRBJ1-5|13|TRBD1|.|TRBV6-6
TGTGCCATCAGTGGGACAGTAAATCAGCCCCAGCATTTT
CAISGTVNQPQHF
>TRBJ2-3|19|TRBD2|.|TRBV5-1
TGCGCCAGCAGCTCAAACCTAGCGGGGGCAGTAAGTGACACAGATACGCAGTATTTT
CASSSNLAGAVSDTDTQYF
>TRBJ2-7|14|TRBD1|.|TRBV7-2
TGTGCCAGCAGCTCATACGGGACAGGCTACGAGCAGTACTTC
CASSSYGTGYEQYF
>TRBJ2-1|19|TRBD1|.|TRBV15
TGTGCCACCAGCAGGAGATATTCCGGGACAGGGGATTTTTACAATGAGCAGTTCTTC
CATSRRYSGTGDFYNEQFF
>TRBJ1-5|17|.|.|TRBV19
TGTGCCAGTAGTATAGGTCGGGGGGGATATAGCAATCAGCCCCAGCATTTT
CASSIGRGGYSNQPQHF
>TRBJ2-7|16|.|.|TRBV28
TGTGCCAGCAGTTTAATTTCTGGGACACCAGGCTACGAGCAGTACTTC
CASSLISGTPGYEQYF
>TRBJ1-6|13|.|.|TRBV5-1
TGCGCCAGCAGCTTGGAACAGAATTCACCCCTCCACTTT
CASSLEQNSPLHF
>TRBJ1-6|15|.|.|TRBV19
TGTGCCAGTAGTATAGTGAGGAATACCTATTCACCCCTCCACTTT
CASSIVRNTYSPLHF
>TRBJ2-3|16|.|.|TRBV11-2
TGTGCCAGCAGCCCTGACGAGCGTCTCGTCACAGATACGCAGTATTTT
CASSPDERLVTDTQYF
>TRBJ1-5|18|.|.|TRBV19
TGTGCCAGTAGTAACGTCCGGGACTCTAGAGCCTACAATCAGCCCCAGCATTTT
CASSNVRDSRAYNQPQHF
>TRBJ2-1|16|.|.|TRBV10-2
TGCGCCAGCAGTGAGGGGGGGGGCCCCTTCTACAATGAGCAGTTCTTC
CASSEGGGPFYNEQFF
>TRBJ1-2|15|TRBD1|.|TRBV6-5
TGTGCCAGCAGTAGCAAATGGGACAGGGGGTATGGCTACACCTTC
CASSSKWDRGYGYTF
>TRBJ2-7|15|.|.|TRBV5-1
TGCGCCAGCAGCTTGGATCGGGTCGGTACCTACGAGCAGTACTTC
CASSLDRVGTYEQYF
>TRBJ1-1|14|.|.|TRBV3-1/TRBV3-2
TGTGCCAGCAGCCAATGGCAGATGAACACTGAAGCTTTCTTT
CASSQWQMNTEAFF
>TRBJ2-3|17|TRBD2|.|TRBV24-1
TGTGCCACCAGCCAAAGCGGGGGGGCCATGAGGATGGATACGCAGTATTTT
CATSQSGGAMRMDTQYF
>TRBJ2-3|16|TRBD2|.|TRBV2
TGTGCCAGCAGGCCAGCGACTAGCGGGGGGACAGATACGCAGTATTTT
CASRPATSGGTDTQYF
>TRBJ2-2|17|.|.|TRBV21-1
TGTGCCAGCAGCAAAGTTCCAGCGGGGGGAAACACCGGGGAGCTGTTTTTT
CASSKVPAGGNTGELFF
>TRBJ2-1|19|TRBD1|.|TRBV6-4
TGTGCCAGCAGCTCTTCGTGGACAGGGGGGGTGTCCTCCTACAATGAGCAGTTCTTC
CASSSSWTGGVSSYNEQFF
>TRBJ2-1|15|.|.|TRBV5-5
TGTGCCAGCAGCTTGGCGGGGTACCGGCATGGTGAGCAGTTCTTC
CASSLAGYRHGEQFF
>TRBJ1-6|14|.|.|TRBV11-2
TGTGCCAGCAGCGTTACAGGGTCTGACTCACCCCTCCACTTT
CASSVTGSDSPLHF